Following are 14 T cell receptor beta chains from one sample sequenced in a study of blood T cells in healthy people across ages. For the second PCR, which ran for roughly 6 to 11 cycles, a sample-barcoded 5' primer and a J-beta primer mix were used. MiXCR was run by TCRdb on the 5' RACE reads, yielding one entry per CDR3 protein. The table includes hundreds of thousands of distinct CDR3 sequences, 45% to 50% detected once. Sequenced input: blood. Source of these receptors: a woman aged 60-70 years in good health.

This chain joins TRBV7-3 and TRBJ2-5; D may be TRBD1 (6 bases). Germline V gene data show CDR1 as SGHTA and CDR2 as FQGTGA. V lost 5 bases and J 1 base, leaving 14 bases between the germline ends. The CDR3 consists of 15 residues. CDR3 in amino acids: CASSLLGGTQETQYF. For the CDR3, the DNA is TGTGCCAGCAGCCTACTTGGGGGCACCCAAGAGACCCAGTACTTC.

With respect to this clonotype: This could be a read error, since a much larger clone is one nucleotide away. The V call is TRBV29-1, the J call TRBJ2-3, with D perhaps TRBD1 (6 bases). Trimming removed 6 bases at V and 8 bases at J, with 18 bases between. The CDR3 consists of 13 residues. CDR1 is SQVTM, CDR2 ANQGSEA, per germline. CDR3 residues: CSVIPTGQGTQYF. As DNA, the CDR3 is TGCAGCGTCATACCCACAGGGCAAGGTACGCAGTATTTT.

This clonotype was picked up a small number of times. The gene calls are TRBV20-1 and TRBJ2-1; TRBD2 matches 7 bases. Germline lookup yields CDR1 DFQATT and CDR2 SNEGSKA (reference sequence). CDR3 length equals 16 residues. J lost 5 bases, V lost 7 bases, and 17 bases had no gene match. DNA of the CDR3: TGCAGTGTCCCTAAGGGCGGGAGATGGGGTGACAATGAGCAGTTCTTC. Amino acid sequence: CSVPKGGRWGDNEQFF.

Turning to this clonotype: One junction end does not reproduce the germline sequence, and a read error may be involved. The CDR3 nucleotides read TGTGCCACCAGCAGGAGGGCCTCCGGGGCCAACATCCTGACTTTC. It codes for CATSRRASGANILTF. The J gene is TRBJ2-6, the V gene TRBV15; D tentatively reads TRBD1 or TRBD2 (5 bases each). Looked up from germline, CDR1 is LNHNV and CDR2 is YYDKDF (reference sequence). This CDR3 has 15 amino acids.

The chain carries TRBV20-1 and TRBJ2-1; D possibly corresponds to TRBD2 (7 bases). V gave up 6 bases and J gave up 1 base, with 28 bases separating them. This CDR3 has 19 amino acids. Germline V gene sequence: CDR1 DFQATT, CDR2 SNEGSKA (reference sequence). The CDR3 nucleotides are TGCAGTGCGTGGGGGGGCGGGAGAACCTCGCCAACTTCCTACAATGAGCAGTTCTTC. Translation: CSAWGGGRTSPTSYNEQFF.

This chain links TRBV12-3 or TRBV12-4 with TRBJ2-7; a possible D gene is TRBD1 (5 bases). V lost 4 bases and J 2 bases, leaving 12 bases between the germline ends. The CDR3 sequence is 14 residues long. The CDR3 here is CASSSADSPYEQYF. The CDR3 bases are TGTGCCAGCAGTTCCGCTGACAGCCCCTACGAGCAGTACTTC.

This clonotype turned up a few times. The genes are TRBV20-1 and TRBJ2-3; 13 positions match TRBD2. Trimming cost V 0 bases and J 6 bases; bases outside gene matches: 9. This CDR3 spans 17 amino acids. Germline assignment: CDR1 DFQATT and CDR2 SNEGSKA (reference sequence). The CDR3 sequence is CSARDPWTSGSLDTQYF. The CDR3 nucleotides read TGCAGTGCTAGAGATCCCTGGACTAGCGGGAGTCTGGATACGCAGTATTTT.

This chain connects TRBV9 to TRBJ2-7; 10 bases line up with TRBD1. J lost 3 bases, V lost 2 bases, and 2 bases had no gene match. The CDR3 has 14 amino acids. Germline CDR1 reads SGDLS; CDR2 reads YYNGEE. The CDR3 nucleotides read TGTGCCAGCAGCGTCCGGGACAGGGGCTACGAGCAGTACTTC. Translation: CASSVRDRGYEQYF.

This clonotype was observed a handful of times. The chain uses TRBV29-1 and TRBJ1-2, with D possibly matching TRBD1 (6 bases). The CDR3 spans 12 residues. V gave up 7 bases and J gave up 7 bases, with 16 bases separating them. Germline V gene lookup returns CDR1 SQVTM and CDR2 ANQGSEA. CDR3 bases: TGCAGCGCATCGACAGGCTCCTGTGGCTACACCTTC. Translating it yields CSASTGSCGYTF.

The chain recombines TRBV7-3 with TRBJ2-1; D gene ambiguous. Germline CDR1 reads SGHTA; CDR2 reads FQGTGA. Trimming cost V 2 bases and J 5 bases, with 10 bases left between them. CDR3 length: 14 amino acids. The CDR3 sequence: CASSLGVSHNEQFF. The CDR3 DNA is TGTGCCAGCAGCTTAGGGGTATCCCACAATGAGCAGTTCTTC.

This chain links TRBV20-1 with TRBJ2-3; D is undetermined. Germline V gene lookup returns CDR1 DFQATT and CDR2 SNEGSKA (reference sequence). V was clipped by 2 bases and J by 4 bases, with 13 bases between them. The CDR3 spans 14 residues. In DNA form, the CDR3 reads TGCAGTGCTAGATCATCCCGAAGATCAGATACGCAGTATTTT. Translated, it gives CSARSSRRSDTQYF.

J is TRBJ2-4 and V is TRBV4-1; tentatively, D is TRBD2 (6 bases). The end of the DNA aligns better with TRBJ2-7, so the J call may be wrong. The CDR3 length is 16 residues. Germline CDR1 MGHRA, CDR2 YSYEKL. CDR3 sequence: CASSQDGAGVTYEQYF. CDR3 nucleotide sequence: TGCGCCAGCAGCCAAGACGGAGCGGGCGTAACCTACGAGCAGTACTTC.

V gene TRBV20-1 combines with J gene TRBJ1-5, with D possibly TRBD1 on 5 matching bases. CDR3 length equals 16 residues. CDR1 is DFQATT and CDR2 is SNEGSKA in the germline V gene (reference sequence). Trimming left V 0 bases short and J 0 bases short, with 12 bases between. The CDR3 sequence: CSARDQQDYSNQPQHF. CDR3 DNA sequence: TGCAGTGCTAGAGATCAACAGGACTATAGCAATCAGCCCCAGCATTTT.

This chain connects TRBV4-2 to TRBJ2-1, with D perhaps TRBD1 or TRBD2 (5 bases each). The V end was cut by 1 base, the J end by 10 bases, with 14 bases between. The length of the CDR3 is 14 residues. Germline assignment: CDR1 LGHNA and CDR2 YNFKEQ. This chain's CDR3 is CASSQGDGLAEQFF. In nucleotides, the CDR3 is TGTGCCAGCAGCCAAGGGGACGGCCTAGCCGAGCAGTTCTTC.